This entry features one T cell receptor (beta chain) sequence. Its antigen is as yet unknown. These data come from a study of T cells expressing NK-cell markers. Study outcomes and limitations: Dominant NKG2C+ clonotypes in about six donors made up about 1.0-8% of CD8+ T cells.

Generation of TCR beta cDNA was performed by 5'RACE template switching incorporating UMIs. Using the 5' RACE reads, TCRdb records one entry per CDR3 protein without DNA. The sample includes about 460,000 distinct CDR3 sequences. The clonotype originates from a woman in her 50s in good health. What was sequenced was blood T cells: a sorted CD56 or NKG2C T cell subset, CD4+ or CD8+ T cells, or bulk PBMC T cells (not recorded which).

The CDR3 is CASSLINNEQFF. The V call is TRBV7-2, the J call TRBJ2-1. The CDR3 is 12 residues long. CDR1 is SGHTA and CDR2 is FQGNSA in the germline V gene.